This TCR beta chain was profiled in a study of T cell repertoires in cytomegalovirus infection. Study overall: Recently identified HLA-C-restricted CMV epitopes were used, and well-studied HLA-B-restricted CMV epitopes were used as well. An indication of both CMV infection and matching HLA type came from public TCR beta signatures. Study observations and caveats: The study found HLA-C-restricted CMV-specific TCR beta clonotypes dominating the ex vivo response. People with CMV and the relevant HLA were identified by cumulative public TCR beta family frequency.

TCRdb processed the reads anew with MiXCR; each CDR3 protein has one entry. The sample lists more than 300,000 distinct CDR3 sequences, about 35% occurring once. Notes on this clonotype: Its antigen is undetermined.

The CDR3 has 16 residues. The J segment lost 7 bases and the V segment lost 4 bases, leaving 10 bases of the junction unmatched. Germline CDR1 reads SGHAT; CDR2 reads FQDESV (reference sequence). The starting material was cultured PBMCs, obtained from culture after CMV antigen stimulation. This chain links TRBV11-1 with TRBJ2-2; 9 nucleotides match TRBD2. This sequence originates from a human donor in good health (CMV status not recorded). Some clones in this sample may be carry-over from other donors' samples. The CDR3 spells CASSSSAGGRFGELFF. DNA for the CDR3: TGTGCCAGCAGCTCGTCGGCGGGAGGGCGGTTCGGGGAGCTGTTTTTT. Combining the CDR3 with reference TRBV11-1 and TRBJ2-2 gives the whole variable domain EAEVAQSPRYKITEKSQAVAFWCDPISGHATLYWYRQILGQGPELLVQFQDESVVDDSQLPKDRFSAERLKGVDSTLKIQPAELGDSAMYLCASSSSAGGRFGELFFGEGSRLTVL.